This T cell receptor (beta chain) was obtained from a study of blood T cell repertoires in COVID-19. At the level of the study: Sites in the United States, Italy and Spain provided acute and convalescent COVID-19 samples. PBMCs, B-cell-depleted T cells, or T cells were the source of the cDNA or gDNA that made up the material.

Germline V gene lookup returns CDR1 KGHDR and CDR2 SFDVKD. With 4 bases removed from V and 5 bases from J, the gap between germline ends came to 10 bases. This CDR3 has 13 residues. Per the study methods: How many nucleated cells were present was estimated from reference gene primer amplification. The method was immunoSEQ multiplex PCR; TCRdb's version includes in-frame clones alone and lacks a portion of them. Clonal size and the V and J genes are those of that table, whereas D and trimming came from the DNA. The sample has 150,000 to 160,000 clones, 80% seen once. Sequenced sample: peripheral blood. This TCR was sampled from a man aged 60-69 years with acute or convalescent COVID-19. The chain joins TRBV24-1 to TRBJ1-1; no clear D. CDR3 nucleotide sequence: TGTGCCACCAGTGACGTCGCCGGGACTGAAGCTTTCTTT. Amino acids: CATSDVAGTEAFF.